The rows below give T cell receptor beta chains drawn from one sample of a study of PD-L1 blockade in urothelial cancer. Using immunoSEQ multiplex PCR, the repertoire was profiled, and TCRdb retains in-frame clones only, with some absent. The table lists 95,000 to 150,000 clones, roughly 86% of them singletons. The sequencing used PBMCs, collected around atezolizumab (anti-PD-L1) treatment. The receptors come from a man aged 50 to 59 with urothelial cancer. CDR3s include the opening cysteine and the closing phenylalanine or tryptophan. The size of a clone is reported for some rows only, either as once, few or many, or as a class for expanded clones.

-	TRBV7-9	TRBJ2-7	CASSLGAASYEQYF
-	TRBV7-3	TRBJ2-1	CASSLSASVGNEQFF
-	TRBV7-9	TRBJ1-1	CASSLDNREAFF
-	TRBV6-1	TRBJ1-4	CASSEQPNVGLFF
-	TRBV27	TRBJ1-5	CASRQGMGQPQHF
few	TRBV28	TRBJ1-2	CASSFVRGYTF
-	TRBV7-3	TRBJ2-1	CASSPYPGRGGEQFF
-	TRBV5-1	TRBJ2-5	CASSLEPGQGKTQYF
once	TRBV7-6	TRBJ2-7	CASSLNSGSGSYEQYF
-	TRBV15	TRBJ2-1	CATTFGQLAGGFKQFF
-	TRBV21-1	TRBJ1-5	CASSNLKEDRGKRGNQPQHF